What follows are 10 T cell receptor beta chains derived from one specimen sequenced in a study of blood T cell repertoires in COVID-19 (dated by TCRdb to the early 2020s). The library was produced with the immunoSEQ multiplex PCR assay. TCRdb took over this immuneACCESS table, retaining in-frame rearrangements with V and J assigned. Such tables are incomplete; in checked studies, under half of the missing clones stem from an unresolved V gene, and the remainder is unexplained. The sample table shows approximately 390,000 clones, and roughly 90% are seen once. More than 2% of the sample is taken by the ten largest. Sample: PBMCs or T cells enriched from blood (not recorded which). The receptors stem from a woman aged 40-49 years with acute COVID-19.

The rearrangement links TRBV6-2 or TRBV6-3 to TRBJ2-5; 9 bases agree with TRBD2. Trimming took 5 bases from V and 2 from J; bases not matched to a gene: 6. The CDR3 is 15 amino acids. Germline values: CDR1 MNHEY, CDR2 SVGEGT. The DNA for the CDR3 is TGTGCCAGCAGTAAGCGGGGGGCCGAACAAGAGACCCAGTACTTC. Its protein is CASSKRGAEQETQYF.

The chain joins TRBV15 to TRBJ1-1; 8 bases are a match to TRBD1. This CDR3 spans 12 amino acids. V lost 3 bases and J lost 9; bases outside the gene matches: 3. Germline V CDR1 and CDR2: LNHNV, YYDKDF (reference sequence). CDR3 region: CATSRTGDQAFF. The CDR3 coding sequence is TGTGCCACCAGCAGGACAGGGGACCAAGCTTTCTTT.

This clone was recorded only once. The rearrangement joins TRBV27 to TRBJ1-3; the D gene is possibly TRBD1 (5 bases). Germline CDR1 MNHEY, CDR2 SMNVEV (reference sequence). The CDR3 is 14 residues long. V was shortened by 6 bases and J by 1 base, with 10 bases between the two germline ends. Here the CDR3 reads CASRRRVSGNTIYF. DNA of the CDR3: TGTGCCAGCAGACGCAGGGTATCTGGAAACACCATATATTTT.

The chain couples TRBV7-6 to TRBJ2-5; 10 bases match TRBD2. Looked up from germline, CDR1 is SGHVS and CDR2 is FNYEAQ. V lost 1 base to trimming and J lost 2 bases; unmatched junction nucleotides: 7. This CDR3 has 17 amino acids. The DNA of the CDR3 is TGTGCCAGCAGCTTAGACGTCCGACTAGCGGGTCAAGAGACCCAGTACTTC. This codes for CASSLDVRLAGQETQYF.

Only a few counts were recorded for this clone. The chain recombines TRBV5-4 with TRBJ2-4, with TRBD1 as a possible D gene (6 bases). Germline values: CDR1 SGHNT, CDR2 YYREEE (reference sequence). CDR3 length equals 16 residues. V was cut by 4 bases and J by 0 bases, with 14 bases left in between. Written as DNA, the CDR3 is TGTGCCAGCAGCCAAGACAGGTCCATAGCCAAAAACATTCAGTACTTC. Protein sequence: CASSQDRSIAKNIQYF. The whole variable domain, filled in from reference TRBV5-4 and TRBJ2-4, reads ETGVTQSPTHLIKTRGQQVTLRCSSQSGHNTVSWYQQALGQGPQFIFQYYREEENGRGNFPPRFSGLQFPNYSSELNVNALELDDSALYLCASSQDRSIAKNIQYFGAGTRLSVL.

The chain has TRBV6-5 and TRBJ2-3; TRBD1 might be the D (6 bases). The CDR3 has 14 amino acids. Germline V CDR1 and CDR2: MNHEY, SVGAGI. V lost 4 bases and J 3 bases, leaving 11 bases between the germline ends. Here the CDR3 reads CASSSPGVTDTQYF. The CDR3 coding sequence is TGTGCCAGCAGTTCACCAGGGGTGACAGATACGCAGTATTTT.

CDR3 protein: CASSVGGENTGELFF. The CDR3 DNA follows: TGTGCCAGCAGCGTCGGCGGGGAGAACACCGGGGAGCTGTTTTTT. This sequence joins TRBV9 and TRBJ2-2; D is perhaps TRBD2 (6 bases). Trimming stripped 2 bases from V and 1 base from J, with 9 bases between. The CDR3 spans 15 residues. Germline V gene sequence: CDR1 SGDLS, CDR2 YYNGEE.

This chain connects TRBV6-6 to TRBJ2-7; no definite D call. This CDR3 region has 14 residues. Trimming took off 4 bases at V and 2 bases at J, with 12 bases between the two ends. Germline CDR1 and CDR2: MNHNY and SVGAGI (reference sequence). This CDR3 reads CASSSETLTYEQYF. The DNA of the CDR3 is TGTGCCAGCAGTTCCGAGACACTTACCTACGAGCAGTACTTC.

As to this clone: The sample holds other DNA sequences that translate to the same CDR3. The CDR3 protein is CASSDRGYEQYF. Written as DNA, the CDR3 is TGTGCCAGTTCTGACAGGGGCTACGAGCAGTACTTC. This chain links TRBV19 with TRBJ2-7, with TRBD1 matching over 8 bases. The CDR3 contains 12 residues. Germline lookup yields CDR1 LNHDA and CDR2 SQIVND (reference sequence). V was pared by 8 bases and J by 3 bases, with 3 bases of the junction left unmatched.

The V and J genes are TRBV2 and TRBJ1-2; D not resolved. The V gene's germline CDR1 is SNHLY and CDR2 FYNNEI. CDR3 length equals 13 residues. V lost 2 bases, J lost 4 bases, and 8 bases lay in between. CDR3 in DNA: TGTGCCAGCAGTGAAATCAGACTCTATGGCTACACCTTC. Translated: CASSEIRLYGYTF. Together with reference TRBV2 and TRBJ1-2, the CDR3 gives the full variable domain: EPEVTQTPSHQVTQMGQEVILRCVPISNHLYFYWYRQILGQKVEFLVSFYNNEISEKSEIFDDQFSVERPDGSNFTLKIRSTKLEDSAMYFCASSEIRLYGYTFGSGTRLTVV.